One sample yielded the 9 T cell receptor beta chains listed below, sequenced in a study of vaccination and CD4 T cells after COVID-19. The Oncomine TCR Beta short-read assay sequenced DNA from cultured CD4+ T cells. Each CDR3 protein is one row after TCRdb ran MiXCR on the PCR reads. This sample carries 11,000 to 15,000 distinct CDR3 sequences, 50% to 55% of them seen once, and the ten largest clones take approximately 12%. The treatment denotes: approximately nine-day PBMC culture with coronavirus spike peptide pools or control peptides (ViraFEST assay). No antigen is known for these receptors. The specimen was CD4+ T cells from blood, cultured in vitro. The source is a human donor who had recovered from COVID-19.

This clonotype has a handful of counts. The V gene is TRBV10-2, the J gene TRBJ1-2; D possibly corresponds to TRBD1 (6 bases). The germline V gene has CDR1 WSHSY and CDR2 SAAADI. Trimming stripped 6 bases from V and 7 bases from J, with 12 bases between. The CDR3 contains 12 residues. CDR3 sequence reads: CASRPGTLGYTF. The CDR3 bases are TGCGCCAGCAGACCCGGGACACTTGGCTACACCTTC.

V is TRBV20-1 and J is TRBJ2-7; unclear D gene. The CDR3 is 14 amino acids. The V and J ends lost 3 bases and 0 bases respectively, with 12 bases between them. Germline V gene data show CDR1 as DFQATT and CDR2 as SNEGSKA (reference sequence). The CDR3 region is CSARSSLLSYEQYF. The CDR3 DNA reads TGCAGTGCTAGGAGTAGCCTACTCTCCTACGAGCAGTACTTC.

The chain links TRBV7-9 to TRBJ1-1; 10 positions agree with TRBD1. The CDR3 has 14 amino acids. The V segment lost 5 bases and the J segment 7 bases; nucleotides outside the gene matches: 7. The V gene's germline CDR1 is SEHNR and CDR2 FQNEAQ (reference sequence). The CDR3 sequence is CASSKGQGVNEAFF. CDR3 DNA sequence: TGTGCCAGCAGCAAAGGACAGGGGGTTAATGAAGCTTTCTTT.

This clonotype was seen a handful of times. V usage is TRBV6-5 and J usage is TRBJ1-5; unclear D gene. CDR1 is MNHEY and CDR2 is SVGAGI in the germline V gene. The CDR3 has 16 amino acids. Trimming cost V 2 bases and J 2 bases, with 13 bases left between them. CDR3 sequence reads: CASSYGTPGGNQPQHF. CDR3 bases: TGTGCCAGCAGTTACGGAACGCCCGGAGGCAATCAGCCCCAGCATTTT.

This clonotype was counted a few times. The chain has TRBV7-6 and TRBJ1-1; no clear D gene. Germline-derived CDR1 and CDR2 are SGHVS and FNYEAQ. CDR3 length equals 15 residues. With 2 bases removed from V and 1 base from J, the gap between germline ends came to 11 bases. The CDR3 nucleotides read TGTGCCAGCAGCTTATCGGGCGGCGGGAACACTGAAGCTTTCTTT. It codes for CASSLSGGGNTEAFF.

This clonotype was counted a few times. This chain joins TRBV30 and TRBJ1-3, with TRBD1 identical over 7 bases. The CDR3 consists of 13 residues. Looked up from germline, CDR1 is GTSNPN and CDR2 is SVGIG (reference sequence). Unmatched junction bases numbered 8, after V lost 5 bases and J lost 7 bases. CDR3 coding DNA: TGTGCCTGGGAAGGACAGGAGAAGAACACCATATATTTT. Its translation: CAWEGQEKNTIYF.

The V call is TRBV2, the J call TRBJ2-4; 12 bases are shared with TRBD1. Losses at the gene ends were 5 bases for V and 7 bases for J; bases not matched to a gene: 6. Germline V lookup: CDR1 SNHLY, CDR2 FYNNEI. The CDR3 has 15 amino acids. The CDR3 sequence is CASSPGQGARNIQYF. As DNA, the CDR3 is TGTGCCAGCAGTCCGGGACAGGGGGCAAGGAACATTCAGTACTTC. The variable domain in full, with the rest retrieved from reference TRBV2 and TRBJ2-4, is EPEVTQTPSHQVTQMGQEVILRCVPISNHLYFYWYRQILGQKVEFLVSFYNNEISEKSEIFDDQFSVERPDGSNFTLKIRSTKLEDSAMYFCASSPGQGARNIQYFGAGTRLSVL.

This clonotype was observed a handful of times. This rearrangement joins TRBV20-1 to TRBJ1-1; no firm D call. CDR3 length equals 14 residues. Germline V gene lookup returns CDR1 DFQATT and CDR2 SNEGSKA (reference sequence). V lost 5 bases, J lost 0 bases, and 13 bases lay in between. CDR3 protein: CSADDLQLNTEAFF. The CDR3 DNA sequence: TGCAGTGCTGATGACCTGCAATTGAACACTGAAGCTTTCTTT.

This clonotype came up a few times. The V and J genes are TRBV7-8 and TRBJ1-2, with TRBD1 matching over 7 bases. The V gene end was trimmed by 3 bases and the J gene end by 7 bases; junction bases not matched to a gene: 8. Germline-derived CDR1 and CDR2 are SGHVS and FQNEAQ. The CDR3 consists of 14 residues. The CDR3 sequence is CASSFETGWSGYTF. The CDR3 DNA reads TGTGCCAGCAGCTTTGAGACAGGGTGGAGTGGCTACACCTTC.